Shown below are 27 T cell receptor beta chains from a single sample sequenced in a study of blood T cells in healthy people across ages. PCR was performed a second time for roughly 7 to 12 cycles using a sample-barcoded 5' primer and a J-beta primer mix. TCRdb re-called the 5' RACE reads with MiXCR, one entry per CDR3 protein. The sample has more than 900,000 distinct CDR3 sequences, around 25% seen once; the top ten hold 0.65% to 0.75%. These sequences were also reported in another study, on T cells of mothers and their children.

Sequenced sample: blood. Every receptor here comes from a girl aged 2 to 10 in good health.

This clonotype was counted at least ten times. The chain links TRBV4-2 to TRBJ1-3; no definite D call. CDR1 and CDR2 from the germline V gene are LGHNA and YNFKEQ. The CDR3 is made up of 16 amino acids. The germline V and J ends were trimmed by 0 bases and 4 bases, with 13 bases remaining between them. For the CDR3, the DNA is TGTGCCAGCAGCCAAGATTTGCCCACCCCCGGAAACACCATATATTTT. It encodes CASSQDLPTPGNTIYF.

This clonotype was observed a few times. The chain is built from TRBV4-3 and TRBJ2-1; D is unresolved. Near its end, the DNA agrees better with TRBJ2-5, so the J call may be wrong. The CDR3 extends over 13 amino acids. Germline lookup yields CDR1 LGHNA and CDR2 YSLEER. CDR3: CASSRALGETQYF. As DNA, the CDR3 is TGCGCCAGCTCCCGGGCCCTCGGGGAGACCCAGTACTTC.

The CDR3, as DNA: TGCAGTGCTAGAGCCGGGACCGGTTATCAGCCCCAGCATTTT. Translated, it gives CSARAGTGYQPQHF. The V and J genes are TRBV20-1 and TRBJ1-5, with a possible D match to TRBD1 (5 bases). Germline CDR1 is DFQATT and CDR2 is SNEGSKA (reference sequence). Trimming removed 1 base at V and 5 bases at J, with 12 bases between. There are 14 residues in the CDR3.

This clonotype was seen more than once but under ten times. This chain links TRBV14 with TRBJ2-7; tentative D call: TRBD2 (6 bases). The V gene lost 2 bases and the J gene lost 6 bases, with 17 bases spanning the gap. This CDR3 comprises 15 residues. CDR1 and CDR2 from the germline V gene are SGHDN and FVKESK. DNA of the CDR3: TGTGCCAGCAGCCAAACAACGGAGGGCCCTCTCGAGCAGTACTTC. It codes for CASSQTTEGPLEQYF.

This chain links TRBV21-1 with TRBJ2-1; the DNA was not compared with TRBD2, the D call given in the table. TRBV21-1 is reported as a pseudogene. This CDR3 spans 16 amino acids. CDR3 protein: CASSGFRLETYNEQFF. The CDR3 coding sequence is TGTGCCAGCAGTGGGTTTCGACTAGAAACCTACAATGAGCAGTTCTTC.

The chain has TRBV27 and TRBJ2-5; possible D gene TRBD1, 6 bases. The assigned J gene may be wrong: the sequence end matches TRBJ2-7 better. Germline V CDR1 and CDR2: MNHEY, SMNVEV (reference sequence). This CDR3 has 15 amino acids. The CDR3 DNA is TGTGCCAGCAGTTTATCCAGGGGACGGTCCTACGAGCAGTACTTC. Amino acid sequence: CASSLSRGRSYEQYF.

The chain has TRBV3-1 and TRBJ2-1; weak D call: TRBD2 (6 bases). The J call may not be correct, given that the DNA end is closer to TRBJ2-7. This CDR3 has 16 residues. The V gene's germline CDR1 is LGHDT and CDR2 YNNKEL (reference sequence). The CDR3 is CASSQDMGGVSYEQYF. CDR3 nucleotide sequence: TGTGCCAGCAGCCAAGATATGGGCGGGGTATCCTACGAGCAGTACTTC.

This clonotype was observed a few times. This chain uses TRBV4-3 with TRBJ1-4, with unresolved D. Trimming shortened V by 2 bases and J by 8 bases, and 15 bases separated the two germline ends. CDR1 and CDR2 (germline): LGHNA, YSLEER. The CDR3 contains 15 residues. The CDR3 here is CASSQTSTLREKLFF. CDR3 DNA sequence: TGCGCCAGCAGCCAAACTTCGACCCTCAGGGAAAAACTGTTTTTT.

This clonotype was counted between two and nine times. This CDR3 is CSVLAGTNIQYF. The CDR3 DNA is TGCAGCGTGCTGGCCGGGACAAACATTCAGTACTTC. The V and J genes are TRBV29-1 and TRBJ2-4; the D gene could be TRBD1 or TRBD2 (5 bases each). This CDR3 region has 12 residues. Germline assignment: CDR1 SQVTM and CDR2 ANQGSEA. V was trimmed by 6 bases and J by 6 bases, leaving 12 bases between them. Together with reference TRBV29-1 and TRBJ2-4, the CDR3 gives the full variable domain: SAVISQKPSRDICQRGTSLTIQCQVDSQVTMMFWYRQQPGQSLTLIATANQGSEATYESGFVIDKFPISRPNLTFSTLTVSNMSPEDSSIYLCSVLAGTNIQYFGAGTRLSVL.

As to this clonotype: A much larger clone sits a single nucleotide away, making a read error possible. The CDR3 loop is CARSQEGEGSPLHF. CDR3 nucleotides: TGCGCCCGCAGCCAGGAAGGGGAGGGATCACCCCTCCACTTT. The rearrangement uses TRBV4-3 and TRBJ1-6; tentative D call: TRBD1 (5 bases). The CDR3 sequence is 14 residues long. From germline, CDR1 is LGHNA and CDR2 YSLEER.

The chain couples TRBV4-1 to TRBJ2-1; D is ambiguous. The germline gives CDR1 MGHRA, CDR2 YSYEKL. The CDR3 extends over 12 amino acids. V was trimmed by 2 bases and J by 5 bases, leaving 4 bases between them. The CDR3 region is CASSQLNNEQFF. CDR3 nucleotide sequence: TGCGCCAGCAGCCAATTGAACAATGAGCAGTTCTTC.

This clonotype was seen only a few times. This rearrangement joins TRBV28 to TRBJ1-2; perhaps TRBD1 as D (6 bases). Germline assignment: CDR1 MDHEN and CDR2 SYDVKM. Trimming stripped 4 bases from V and 6 bases from J, with 12 bases between. The CDR3 spans 13 residues. CDR3 DNA sequence: TGTGCCAGCAGTTCCCCTGGACAGAATGGCTACACCTTC. Its protein product is CASSSPGQNGYTF.

The chain is built from TRBV9 and TRBJ2-3; D assignment may be TRBD1 or TRBD2 (5 bases each). V lost 6 bases to trimming and J lost 1 base, with 12 bases between them. The CDR3 totals 14 residues. Per germline, CDR1 SGDLS and CDR2 YYNGEE. CDR3 nucleotide sequence: TGTGCCAGCAAGAGAGGGGACGGCACAGATACGCAGTATTTT. It encodes CASKRGDGTDTQYF.

In its sample, this clonotype was seen a few times. The chain recombines TRBV20-1 with TRBJ2-1; 7 bases fit TRBD2. This CDR3 contains 16 residues. Germline trimming cut 8 bases from V and 7 bases from J; bases unmatched to any gene: 20. Germline V gene sequence: CDR1 DFQATT, CDR2 SNEGSKA (reference sequence). The DNA for the CDR3 is TGCAGTCTCCGACCGCCCGGGGCGGGAGAACTGAATGAGCAGTTCTTC. This sequence encodes CSLRPPGAGELNEQFF.

About this clonotype: The junction and the germline gene differ at one end; a read error may be behind it. V is TRBV9 and J is TRBJ2-7; TRBD2 might be the D (5 bases). Looked up from germline, CDR1 is SGDLS and CDR2 is YYNGEE. The CDR3 sequence is 14 residues long. Written as DNA, the CDR3 is TGTGCCGGCAGCGTAGTCCCAGAGGGCGGCGAGCAGTACTTC. Translated, it gives CAGSVVPEGGEQYF.

This clonotype was found a few times. The rearrangement joins TRBV4-1 to TRBJ2-1; 13 bases align to TRBD2. CDR3 size: 15 residues. The J segment lost 9 bases and the V segment lost 1 base, leaving 3 bases of the junction unmatched. Germline CDR1 and CDR2: MGHRA and YSYEKL. This CDR3 is CASSQGLAGGIEQFF. The CDR3 DNA sequence: TGCGCCAGCAGCCAAGGACTAGCGGGAGGTATTGAGCAGTTCTTC.

The V gene is TRBV7-9, the J gene TRBJ1-2; D remains unclear. The V end lost 1 base, the J end lost 4 bases, and 13 bases lay between the germline ends. Germline V lookup: CDR1 SEHNR, CDR2 FQNEAQ (reference sequence). There are 15 residues in the CDR3. CDR3 coding DNA: TGTGCCAGCAGCTTAGGGGAGGACGGAGGCTATGGCTACACCTTC. Encoded protein: CASSLGEDGGYGYTF.

V usage is TRBV5-6 and J usage is TRBJ2-5; the match to TRBD1 covers 9 bases. With 0 bases clipped from V and 4 bases from J, the junction kept 7 bases outside the gene matches. Germline V gene data show CDR1 as SGHDT and CDR2 as YYEEEE. The CDR3 totals 16 residues. This CDR3 is CASSLGGQGIGETQYF. In DNA, the CDR3 is TGTGCCAGCAGCTTGGGGGGACAGGGTATTGGAGAGACCCAGTACTTC. Full variable domain (rest looked up from reference TRBV5-6 and TRBJ2-5): DAGVTQSPTHLIKTRGQQVTLRCSPKSGHDTVSWYQQALGQGPQFIFQYYEEEERQRGNFPDRFSGHQFPNYSSELNVNALLLGDSALYLCASSLGGQGIGETQYFGPGTRLLVL.

This clonotype turned up a few times. No conserved phenylalanine or tryptophan ends this CDR3, so it is likely a read error. The genes are TRBV7-9 and TRBJ1-6; D gene uncertain. Trimming left V 1 base short and J 7 bases short, with 14 bases between. Germline V CDR1 and CDR2: SEHNR, FQNEAQ (reference sequence). This CDR3 comprises 16 residues. The CDR3 here is CASSLGGTRPNSPLHL. CDR3 DNA: TGTGCCAGCAGCTTAGGGGGTACGCGGCCGAATTCACCCCTCCACCTT.

V usage is TRBV28 and J usage is TRBJ2-5; D is perhaps TRBD1 or TRBD2 (6 bases each). CDR1 is MDHEN and CDR2 is SYDVKM in the germline V gene. The CDR3 runs to 16 residues. Trimming pared 4 bases from V and 0 bases from J, leaving 15 bases between. The CDR3 loop reads CASSSPRGPNQETQYF. DNA of the CDR3: TGTGCCAGCAGTTCCCCCCGGGGGCCGAACCAAGAGACCCAGTACTTC.

V gene TRBV7-8 combines with J gene TRBJ2-1, with a tentative D call TRBD2 (6 bases). V shed 6 bases and J shed 4 bases, with 13 bases lying between them. CDR3 size: 14 residues. Germline assignment: CDR1 SGHVS and CDR2 FQNEAQ. For the CDR3, the DNA is TGTGCCAGCAGATACCTCGGAGGGTACAATGAGCAGTTCTTC. This encodes CASRYLGGYNEQFF.

The chain is built from TRBV19 and TRBJ2-7, with TRBD2 as a possible D gene (5 bases). The CDR3 runs 13 residues. CDR1 is LNHDA, CDR2 SQIVND, per germline (reference sequence). V dropped 3 bases and J dropped 3 bases, with 9 bases sitting between them. The CDR3 sequence: CASSIQSGYEQYF. The CDR3 DNA sequence: TGTGCCAGTAGTATTCAGAGCGGCTACGAGCAGTACTTC. The full variable domain, rest sourced from reference TRBV19 and TRBJ2-7, is DGGITQSPKYLFRKEGQNVTLSCEQNLNHDAMYWYRQDPGQGLRLIYYSQIVNDFQKGDIAEGYSVSREKKESFPLTVTSAQKNPTAFYLCASSIQSGYEQYFGPGTRLTVT.

In this sample, this clonotype turned up a few times. CDR3 nucleotide sequence: TGCGCCAGCAGCCAAGTGGGGAGTCGAAATGAGCAGTTCTTC. Amino acid sequence: CASSQVGSRNEQFF. The chain is built from TRBV4-3 and TRBJ2-1, with TRBD2 as a possible D gene (5 bases). Germline V CDR1 and CDR2: LGHNA, YSLEER. This CDR3 spans 14 amino acids. V shed 1 base and J shed 7 bases, with 11 bases lying between them.

V and J are TRBV20-1 and TRBJ1-1; no clear D gene. The CDR3 loop spans 12 amino acids. Germline CDR1 and CDR2: DFQATT and SNEGSKA (reference sequence). V lost 3 bases to trimming and J lost 4 bases, with 9 bases between them. The CDR3 DNA reads TGCAGTGCTAGTAGTGGGAGCACTGAAGCTTTCTTT. This translates into CSASSGSTEAFF.

This clonotype was observed a single time. V usage is TRBV20-1 and J usage is TRBJ1-1; weak D call: TRBD1 (5 bases). Germline CDR1 reads DFQATT; CDR2 reads SNEGSKA (reference sequence). Trimming took 7 bases from V and 4 from J, leaving 13 bases between them. The CDR3 loop spans 12 amino acids. The CDR3 DNA reads TGCAGTGTATCCGGGGACGGCACTGAAGCTTTCTTT. Residues: CSVSGDGTEAFF.

This clonotype was detected only a few times. This sequence joins TRBV11-2 and TRBJ2-7; 8 nucleotides match TRBD1. Germline CDR1 SGHAT, CDR2 FQNNGV. Germline trimming cut 0 bases from V and 3 bases from J; bases unmatched to any gene: 10. The CDR3 has 17 residues. DNA of the CDR3: TGTGCCAGCAGCTTAGATCAGGGGGCCCTTTTCAACTACGAGCAGTACTTC. It encodes CASSLDQGALFNYEQYF.

A note on this clonotype: Here the CDR3 omits its conserved ending phenylalanine or tryptophan, so a read error is the likely source. It is unclear where the CDR3 begins or ends on the DNA, so no DNA is shown, and the CDR3 is as TCRdb lists it. V usage is TRBV27 and J usage is TRBJ2-7; the table's D call, TRBD1, has no DNA check behind it. Per the germline V gene, CDR1 is MNHEY and CDR2 is SMNVEV (reference sequence). The CDR3 spans 10 amino acids, including both terminal residues. CDR3: CASEGRMGAP.